This T cell receptor beta chain was sequenced for a study of T cells in Graves' hyperthyroidism and ophthalmopathy. Study results and limitations: Onset of ophthalmopathy came a median approximately 6 months after the model predicted it.

V lost 10 bases to trimming and J lost 5 bases, with 17 bases between them. Germline V gene lookup returns CDR1 MNHNS and CDR2 SASEGT. The CDR3 covers 13 residues. As regards this clonotype: The antigen remains undetermined.

Amplification yielded TCR beta CDR3 regions, with RNA transcripts as the source. The HTBI primer set was used in a first-round RT-PCR of the TCR CDR3. Each CDR3 protein gets one entry after TCRdb re-called the multiplex PCR reads with MiXCR. The sample records about 270,000 distinct CDR3 sequences, roughly 22% being singletons. For ophthalmopathy patients, the Clinical Activity Score was at least 3 and the NOSPECS grade at least 4; duration was under 3 months. The V call is TRBV6-1, the J call TRBJ1-2; possible D gene TRBD1, 5 bases. The sequence was obtained from a man in his thirties or forties with Graves' ophthalmopathy. Sample: blood. The CDR3 here is CATTSTAGYGYTF. In DNA, the CDR3 is TGTGCCACCACGTCGACAGCGGGATATGGCTACACCTTC.